These 29 T cell receptor beta chains were sequenced from one sample in a study of cytomegalovirus exposure and HLA in healthy donors. It was with 60 Vbeta and 13 Jbeta primers that the PCR ran. The assay was immunoSEQ multiplex PCR, and TCRdb's table has in-frame clones only and misses some. The repertoire holds 160,000 or so clones, 60% to 85% seen once, with just over 3% in the top ten. The source material was PBMCs. Every receptor here comes from a middle-aged woman in good health and CMV-seronegative.

This chain connects TRBV5-8 to TRBJ1-5; D is possibly TRBD1 (5 bases). This CDR3 contains 14 residues. Trimming left V 1 base short and J 5 bases short, with 10 bases between. CDR1 is SGHTS and CDR2 is YDEGEE in the germline V gene. The CDR3 DNA reads as TGTGCCAGCAGCTTGTGGGGGGGAGATCAGCCCCAGCATTTT. Translation: CASSLWGGDQPQHF.

The chain links TRBV10-3 to TRBJ2-7, with TRBD2 matching over 8 bases. The CDR3 totals 13 residues. CDR1 is ENHRY, CDR2 SYGVKD, per germline. The trim removed 10 bases at V and 2 bases at J, leaving 7 bases unmatched. The CDR3 sequence: CASSRGGPYEQYF. The CDR3 nucleotides read TGTGCCAGCTCTCGGGGGGGCCCCTACGAGCAGTACTTC.

V usage is TRBV6-6 and J usage is TRBJ2-1; 8 nucleotides align to TRBD1. V dropped 6 bases and J dropped 8; count of bases not matched to a gene: 12. Germline assignment: CDR1 MNHNY and CDR2 SVGAGI (reference sequence). The CDR3 extends over 15 amino acids. DNA of the CDR3: TGTGCCAGCAGCGACAGGGGTTTGAGTTTCGATGAGCAGTTCTTC. Its protein product is CASSDRGLSFDEQFF.

The V and J genes are TRBV25-1 and TRBJ1-1; TRBD1 matches 8 bases. V lost 3 bases, J lost 5 bases, and 11 bases stayed unmatched. This CDR3 is built from 16 residues. Germline V gene sequence: CDR1 MGHDK, CDR2 SYGVNS. The CDR3 bases are TGTGCCAGCAGTGATCCTGCACAGGGGGATGGTACTGAAGCTTTCTTT. It encodes CASSDPAQGDGTEAFF.

This clone turned up a few times. The chain links TRBV4-1 to TRBJ1-6; the D is unclear. Germline CDR1 MGHRA, CDR2 YSYEKL. V lost 3 bases and J lost 0, with 15 bases in between. This CDR3 spans 18 amino acids. The CDR3 coding sequence is TGCGCCAGCAGCCAGGCTCGTGACGGGAGCTCCTATAATTCACCCCTCCACTTT. It codes for CASSQARDGSSYNSPLHF.

The sample holds a few counts of this clone. The CDR3 region has the DNA TGTGCCAGCAGCTTATCCGGGTCAAGATACGAGCAGTACTTC. It specifies CASSLSGSRYEQYF. The genes are TRBV13 and TRBJ2-7; the D is unclear. Germline CDR1 is PRHDT and CDR2 is FYEKMQ (reference sequence). Trimming stripped 2 bases from V and 4 bases from J, with 12 bases between. The CDR3 is 14 amino acids.

The chain links TRBV5-1 to TRBJ2-5; possibly TRBD2 for D (5 bases). In germline, CDR1 is SGHRS, CDR2 YFSETQ. With 2 bases removed from V and 7 bases from J, the gap between germline ends came to 12 bases. This CDR3 comprises 13 residues. The CDR3 region has the DNA TGCGCCAGCAGCTTCGGGGAGTCAGGGACCCAGTACTTC. The encoded protein is CASSFGESGTQYF.

The J gene is TRBJ1-4, the V gene TRBV6-5; 10 nucleotides agree with TRBD1. The length of the CDR3 is 15 residues. Germline CDR1 and CDR2: MNHEY and SVGAGI. V shed 4 bases and J 6 bases; nucleotides not matched to a gene: 5. The CDR3 DNA sequence: TGTGCCAGCAGTTCTTTCGACAGGGGGCATGAAAAACTGTTTTTT. It codes for CASSSFDRGHEKLFF.

The chain links TRBV4-1 to TRBJ1-4; maybe TRBD1 (6 bases). The CDR3 is 17 amino acids. In germline, CDR1 is MGHRA, CDR2 YSYEKL. The V and J ends lost 3 bases and 6 bases respectively, with 20 bases between them. CDR3 in amino acids: CASSQKYHGQGYEKLFF. The CDR3 DNA reads TGCGCCAGCAGCCAGAAATATCATGGGCAGGGGTATGAAAAACTGTTTTTT.

V usage is TRBV2 and J usage is TRBJ2-2; the D gene is possibly TRBD1 (5 bases). V was clipped by 7 bases and J by 1 base, with 10 bases between them. The CDR3 length is 14 residues. Germline V gene sequence: CDR1 SNHLY, CDR2 FYNNEI. DNA for the CDR3: TGTGCCAGCAAATTGGGGCAGAACACCGGGGAGCTGTTTTTT. Translation: CASKLGQNTGELFF.

The chain uses TRBV4-3 and TRBJ1-2, with 7 bases identical to TRBD1. The germline gives CDR1 LGHNA, CDR2 YSLEER. J was trimmed by 4 bases and V by 4 bases; bases with no gene match: 9. This CDR3 is built from 15 residues. The CDR3 loop reads CASSPNSGTVYGYTF. The CDR3 DNA is TGCGCCAGCAGCCCCAATTCCGGGACAGTCTATGGCTACACCTTC.

The CDR3 DNA sequence: TGTGCCAGTAGTATCGCCACGCGTAACTATGGCTACACCTTC. Translation gives CASSIATRNYGYTF. This chain joins TRBV19 and TRBJ1-2; D gene ambiguous. The CDR3 is made up of 14 amino acids. The ends were cut back, 3 bases at V and 1 base at J, with 9 bases in the middle. Germline CDR1 LNHDA, CDR2 SQIVND (reference sequence).

The chain employs TRBV4-1 and TRBJ2-2; D uncertain. The V end was cut by 2 bases, the J end by 4 bases, with 8 bases between. This CDR3 comprises 14 residues. Germline lookup yields CDR1 MGHRA and CDR2 YSYEKL. CDR3 DNA sequence: TGCGCCAGCAGCCAATACAGCCCCACCGGGGAGCTGTTTTTT. Translating gives CASSQYSPTGELFF.

The chain combines TRBV6-6 with TRBJ2-7, with TRBD2 identical over 10 bases. Germline CDR1 is MNHNY and CDR2 is SVGAGI (reference sequence). This CDR3 contains 13 residues. V was clipped by 6 bases and J by 4 bases; unmatched bases: 3. For the CDR3, the DNA is TGTGCCAGCAGGACTAGCGGGCAATACGAGCAGTACTTC. Protein sequence: CASRTSGQYEQYF.

This sequence joins TRBV2 and TRBJ1-4; tentative D call: TRBD1 (6 bases). CDR3 length: 15 amino acids. V lost 5 bases, J lost 3 bases, and 13 bases lay in between. Germline assignment: CDR1 SNHLY and CDR2 FYNNEI. As DNA, the CDR3 is TGTGCCAGCAGTATTCCCAGGGGATCTAATGAAAAACTGTTTTTT. Amino acid sequence: CASSIPRGSNEKLFF.

Worth noting for this clone: One end of the junction varies from germline; a read error may be responsible. V and J are TRBV7-9 and TRBJ2-5; the match to TRBD2 covers 9 bases. The length of the CDR3 is 16 residues. Germline CDR1 SEHNR, CDR2 FQNEAQ (reference sequence). DNA of the CDR3: TGTTCCAGCAGCTTATGGAGCGGGGGGACCCAAGAGACCCAGTACTTC. Amino acids: CSSSLWSGGTQETQYF.

The CDR3 loop reads CASTLTGGGTEAFF. CDR3 nucleotide sequence: TGCGCCAGCACCCTCACAGGGGGAGGTACTGAAGCTTTCTTT. This chain connects TRBV5-1 to TRBJ1-1; TRBD1 matches at 8 bases. Germline CDR1 SGHRS, CDR2 YFSETQ. The V gene end was trimmed by 6 bases and the J gene end by 5 bases; junction bases not matched to a gene: 9. The CDR3 loop spans 14 amino acids.

This chain joins TRBV5-1 and TRBJ1-2; TRBD1 is a possible D gene (6 bases). This CDR3 is built from 13 residues. Germline V gives CDR1 SGHRS, CDR2 YFSETQ. Trimming cost V 0 bases and J 3 bases, with 6 bases left between them. CDR3 residues: CASSLAGDYGYTF. CDR3 bases: TGCGCCAGCAGCTTGGCAGGGGACTATGGCTACACCTTC.

On this clone itself: Different DNA sequences within this sample yield the same CDR3. The CDR3 loop is CASSLRLAEETQYF. DNA of the CDR3: TGTGCCAGCAGCTTGCGACTAGCGGAAGAGACCCAGTACTTC. V usage is TRBV5-4 and J usage is TRBJ2-5; 9 bases are shared with TRBD2. The V gene's germline CDR1 is SGHNT and CDR2 YYREEE (reference sequence). The CDR3 runs to 14 residues. Trimming cost V 1 base and J 3 bases; bases outside gene matches: 1. The whole variable domain, filled in from reference TRBV5-4 and TRBJ2-5, reads ETGVTQSPTHLIKTRGQQVTLRCSSQSGHNTVSWYQQALGQGPQFIFQYYREEENGRGNFPPRFSGLQFPNYSSELNVNALELDDSALYLCASSLRLAEETQYFGPGTRLLVL.

The chain is built from TRBV2 and TRBJ1-6, with TRBD1 identical over 7 bases. This CDR3 has 13 amino acids. Germline trimming cut 6 bases from V and 10 bases from J; bases unmatched to any gene: 6. Germline-derived CDR1 and CDR2 are SNHLY and FYNNEI. CDR3 sequence reads: CASSPTGRSPLHF. CDR3 sequence (DNA): TGTGCCAGCAGCCCGACAGGGAGGTCACCCCTCCACTTT.

The CDR3 DNA reads TGTGCCAGCAGCAGCAACAAGGGGGAAAAACTGTTTTTT. Residues: CASSSNKGEKLFF. The rearrangement joins TRBV13 to TRBJ1-4; perhaps TRBD1 as D (5 bases). V was clipped by 5 bases and J by 8 bases, with 12 bases between them. The CDR3 is made up of 13 amino acids. The germline V gene encodes CDR1 PRHDT and CDR2 FYEKMQ (reference sequence).

The genes are TRBV27 and TRBJ1-6; possibly TRBD1 for D (5 bases). The germline V gene has CDR1 MNHEY and CDR2 SMNVEV (reference sequence). V was shortened by 4 bases and J by 4 bases, with 14 bases between the two germline ends. The CDR3 runs to 16 residues. The CDR3 region has the DNA TGTGCCAGCAGTTCTCCATTGACAGCGTATAATTCACCCCTCCACTTT. This sequence encodes CASSSPLTAYNSPLHF.

The chain uses TRBV9 and TRBJ1-2; perhaps TRBD1 as D (5 bases). The germline V and J ends were trimmed by 0 bases and 8 bases, with 17 bases remaining between them. This CDR3 spans 15 amino acids. Germline CDR1 SGDLS, CDR2 YYNGEE. CDR3 DNA sequence: TGTGCCAGCAGCGTAGAAGGCAGGGCTTTTTCGGGCTACACCTTC. Translating it yields CASSVEGRAFSGYTF.

The gene calls are TRBV5-8 and TRBJ2-1; D perhaps matches TRBD2 (5 bases). The CDR3 covers 18 residues. Trimming shortened V by 0 bases and J by 3 bases, and 19 bases separated the two germline ends. CDR1 SGHTS and CDR2 YDEGEE come from the germline V gene. In DNA form, the CDR3 reads TGTGCCAGCAGCTTGGCCGGGTGGAGGCACAAAGACTACAATGAGCAGTTCTTC. This translates into CASSLAGWRHKDYNEQFF. Full variable domain (outside the CDR3, taken from reference TRBV5-8 and TRBJ2-1): EAGVTQSPTHLIKTRGQQATLRCSPISGHTSVYWYQQALGLGLQFLLWYDEGEERNRGNFPPRFSGRQFPNYSSELNVNALELEDSALYLCASSLAGWRHKDYNEQFFGPGTRLTVL.

V and J are TRBV19 and TRBJ1-1; 8 bases align to TRBD1. Germline V gene lookup returns CDR1 LNHDA and CDR2 SQIVND (reference sequence). This CDR3 has 13 residues. V shed 6 bases and J 2 bases; nucleotides not matched to a gene: 2. DNA for the CDR3: TGTGCCAGTAGGGGGACAGGCAACACTGAAGCTTTCTTT. Translation gives CASRGTGNTEAFF.

The chain is built from TRBV7-9 and TRBJ2-3; 7 nucleotides match TRBD2. The junction had 13 bases not matched to a gene; V was cut back by 1 base and J by 3 bases. CDR3 length: 18 residues. Germline values: CDR1 SEHNR, CDR2 FQNEAQ (reference sequence). CDR3 DNA: TGTGCCAGCAGCTTAGGCCGCTGGGAGCGGGACTTTACAGATACGCAGTATTTT. It is translated as CASSLGRWERDFTDTQYF.

V gene TRBV7-6 combines with J gene TRBJ2-3, with TRBD2 as a possible D gene (5 bases). V was clipped by 0 bases and J by 8 bases, with 21 bases between them. CDR3 length: 17 amino acids. The germline gives CDR1 SGHVS, CDR2 FNYEAQ. The CDR3 DNA reads TGTGCCAGCAGCTTAGCAGTCACGAGGGTCGAGTCCGGTACGCAGTATTTT. Its translation is CASSLAVTRVESGTQYF.

In this sample, this clone turned up a few times. This chain uses TRBV5-6 with TRBJ2-2, with D hard to call. Trimming shortened V by 4 bases and J by 9 bases, and 13 bases separated the two germline ends. This CDR3 has 13 residues. Germline CDR1 reads SGHDT; CDR2 reads YYEEEE. CDR3 protein: CASSRFLVRELFF. The CDR3 DNA follows: TGTGCCAGCAGCCGATTTCTAGTTCGGGAGCTGTTTTTT.

This clone appeared a few times. The chain's CDR3 is CASSLGGGNTDTQYF. The DNA of the CDR3 is TGCGCCAGCAGCCTCGGCGGGGGTAACACAGATACGCAGTATTTT. V usage is TRBV4-1 and J usage is TRBJ2-3; 7 nucleotides align to TRBD2. Losses at the gene ends were 4 bases for V and 2 bases for J; bases not matched to a gene: 6. Per germline, CDR1 MGHRA and CDR2 YSYEKL. CDR3 length: 15 residues.